The source of this T cell receptor beta chain is a study of graft-versus-host responses after intestinal transplantation. Using immunoSEQ multiplex PCR, the repertoire was profiled, and TCRdb retains in-frame clones only, with some absent. There are about 23,000 clones in the sample; roughly 90% occur only once, and just under 2% lies in the top ten. The receptor was isolated from a human patient who received an intestinal transplant, so some T cells may come from the graft donor. Source: PBMCs, taken approximately 38 days after intestinal transplant.

CDR3 residues: CASSPQTRSQETQYF. The CDR3 bases are TGCGCCAGCAGCCCCCAGACTAGATCCCAAGAGACCCAGTACTTC. The V call is TRBV5-1, the J call TRBJ2-5; weak D call: TRBD2 (6 bases). The CDR3 is 15 residues long. Between the trimmed V and J ends, which lost 4 bases and 1 base, there was a span of 14 bases. Germline CDR1 is SGHRS and CDR2 is YFSETQ.